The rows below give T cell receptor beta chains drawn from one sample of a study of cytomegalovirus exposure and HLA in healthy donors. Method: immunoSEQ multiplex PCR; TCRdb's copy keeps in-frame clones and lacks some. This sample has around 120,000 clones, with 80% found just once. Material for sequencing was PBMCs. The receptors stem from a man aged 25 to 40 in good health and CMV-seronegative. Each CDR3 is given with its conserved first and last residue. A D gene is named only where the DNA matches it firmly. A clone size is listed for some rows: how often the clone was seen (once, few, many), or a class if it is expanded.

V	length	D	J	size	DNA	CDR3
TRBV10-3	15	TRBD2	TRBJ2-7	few	TGTGCCATCAGTGAGAGGGCTAGCGGGAGGGAAGAGCAGTACTTC	CAISERASGREEQYF
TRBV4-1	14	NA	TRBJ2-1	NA	TGCGCCAGCAGCGGTCTGGCGGAATGGAATGAGCAGTTCTTC	CASSGLAEWNEQFF
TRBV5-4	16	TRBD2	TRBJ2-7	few	TGTGCCAGCAGCTTAGGAAGCGGGAGGGCCGTATACGAGCAGTACTTC	CASSLGSGRAVYEQYF
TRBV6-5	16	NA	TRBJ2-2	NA	TGTGCCAGCAGTTACTCGAGGTGGCGGGACACCGGGGAGCTGTTTTTT	CASSYSRWRDTGELFF
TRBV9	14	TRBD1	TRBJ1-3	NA	TGTGCCAGCCGACCGGGACAGGGGGCGAACACCATATATTTT	CASRPGQGANTIYF
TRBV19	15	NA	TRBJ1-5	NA	TGTGCCAGTATGTTGTGGGGGACTAGCAATCAGCCCCAGAATTTT	CASMLWGTSNQPQNF
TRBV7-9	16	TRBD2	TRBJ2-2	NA	TGTGCCAGCAGCTCCGGACTAGCGGGAGACACCGGGGAGCTGTTTTTT	CASSSGLAGDTGELFF
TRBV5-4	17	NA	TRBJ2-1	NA	TGTGCCAGCAGCCCCCCTAGGGGCCGCACGCCCTACAATGAGCAGTTCTTC	CASSPPRGRTPYNEQFF
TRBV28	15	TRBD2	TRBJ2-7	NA	TGTGCCAGCAGTGAACTAGCGGGTTTTACTCACGAGCAGTACTTC	CASSELAGFTHEQYF
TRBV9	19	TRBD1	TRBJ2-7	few	TGTGCCAGCAGCGAAGGAGGGACAGGGGGCCAATCGCCCACCTACGAGCAGTACTTC	CASSEGGTGGQSPTYEQYF
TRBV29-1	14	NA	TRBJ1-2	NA	TGCAGCGTTGCGACTGGGGGGTTGAACTATGGCTACACCTTC	CSVATGGLNYGYTF
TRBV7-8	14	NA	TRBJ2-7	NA	TGTGCCAGCAGCTGGACAACGAGGAGCTACGAGCAGTACTTC	CASSWTTRSYEQYF
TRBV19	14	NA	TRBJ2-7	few	TGTGCCAGTAGTATAGGTCAGGGAAACTACGAGCAGTACTTC	CASSIGQGNYEQYF
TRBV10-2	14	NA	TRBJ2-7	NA	TGCGCCAGCAGTGAGTCGGGGCAGAACTACGAGCAGTACTTC	CASSESGQNYEQYF
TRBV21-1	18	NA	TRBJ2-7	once	TGTGCCAGCAGCGAAAAACGAGGACAATCCTTGAGCTCCTACGAGCAGTACTTC	CASSEKRGQSLSSYEQYF
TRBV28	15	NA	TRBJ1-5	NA	TGTGCCAGCACCTTTCAGGGGAGCAGCAATCAGCCCCAGCATTTT	CASTFQGSSNQPQHF
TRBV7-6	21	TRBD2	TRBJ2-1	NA	TGTGCCAGCAGCTTAGCGCTAGCGGGACCTCAACGAGGAATACTATACAATGAGCAGTTCTTC	CASSLALAGPQRGILYNEQFF
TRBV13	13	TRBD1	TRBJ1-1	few	TGTGCCAGCAGCCTCGGGGACAGGGCCGAAGCTTTCTTT	CASSLGDRAEAFF
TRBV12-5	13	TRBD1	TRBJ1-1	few	TGTGCTAGTGTTGGACAGGAGAACACTGAAGCTTTCTTT	CASVGQENTEAFF
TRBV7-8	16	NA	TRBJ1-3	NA	TGTGCCAGCAGCCCACGGGGGGACCTCTCTGGAAACACCATATATTTT	CASSPRGDLSGNTIYF
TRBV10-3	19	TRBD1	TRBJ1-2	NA	TGTGCCATCAGTGAGTCTCCACTCAGGGGGCCGGATCTTAACTATGGCTACACCTTC	CAISESPLRGPDLNYGYTF
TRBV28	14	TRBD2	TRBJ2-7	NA	TGTGCCAGCTCTTTTCTGGGACTAGCATACGAGCAGTACTTC	CASSFLGLAYEQYF
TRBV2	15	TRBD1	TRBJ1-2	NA	TGTGCCAGCAGTCGCCCAGGGACAGCCAACTATGGCTACACCTTC	CASSRPGTANYGYTF
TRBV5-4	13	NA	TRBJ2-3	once	TGTGCCAGCACCTCGACCTCCAGGGATACGCAGTATTTT	CASTSTSRDTQYF
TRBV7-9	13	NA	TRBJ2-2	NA	TGTGCCAGCAGCCTCGGGGGACGCGGGGAGCTGTTTTTT	CASSLGGRGELFF
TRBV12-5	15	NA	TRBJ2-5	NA	TGTGCTAGTGGTTTGGCGAACAGGGTTTGGGAGACCCAGTACTTC	CASGLANRVWETQYF
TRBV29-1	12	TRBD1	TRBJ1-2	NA	TGCAGCGTTGCGGGACAGCACTATGGCTACACCTTC	CSVAGQHYGYTF
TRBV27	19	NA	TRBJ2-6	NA	TGTGCCAGCAGTTTGTCGAATCTCCTCACGAGCTCTGGGGCCAACGTCCTGACTTTC	CASSLSNLLTSSGANVLTF
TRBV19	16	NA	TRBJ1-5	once	TGTGCCAGTAGTATAGGCAGGGGAATTAGCAATCAGCCCCAGCATTTT	CASSIGRGISNQPQHF
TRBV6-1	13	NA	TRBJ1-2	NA	TGTGCCAGCAGGGAAATGGGACTTTATGGCTACACCTTC	CASREMGLYGYTF
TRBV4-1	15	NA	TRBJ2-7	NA	TGCGCCAGCAGCCAAGATCTTGTCCCCTCCTACGAGCAGTACTTC	CASSQDLVPSYEQYF
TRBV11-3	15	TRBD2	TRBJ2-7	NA	TGTGCCAGCAGCTCAACCCTTGGACTAGGCGTCGAGCAGTACTTC	CASSSTLGLGVEQYF
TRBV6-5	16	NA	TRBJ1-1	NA	TGTGCCAGCAGTTACCCCCGGGGCAGGGGTGGGACTGAAGCTTTCTTT	CASSYPRGRGGTEAFF
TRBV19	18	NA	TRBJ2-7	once	TGTGCCAGTAGTATAGCCCGTTGGGACACTAGATTATCCTACGAGCAGTACTTC	CASSIARWDTRLSYEQYF
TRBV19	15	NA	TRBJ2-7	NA	TGTGCCAGTAGTATCACTAGCTCTGACCTGGGGGAGCAGTACTTC	CASSITSSDLGEQYF
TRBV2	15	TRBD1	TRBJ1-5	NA	TGTGCCAGCAGTGAGGGACAGGAGGCATATCAGCCCCAGAATTTT	CASSEGQEAYQPQNF
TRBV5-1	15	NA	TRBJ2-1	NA	TGCGCCAGCAGCCTTGGACTGAGAGATAACAATGAGCAGTTCTTC	CASSLGLRDNNEQFF
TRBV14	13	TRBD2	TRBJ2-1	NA	TGTGCCCTAGCGGACCTCTCCGACAATGAGCAGTTCTTC	CALADLSDNEQFF
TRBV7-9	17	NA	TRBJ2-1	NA	TGTGCCAGCAGCTTAGGAGGGCCTGCGAGCTCCTACAATGAGCAGTTCTTC	CASSLGGPASSYNEQFF
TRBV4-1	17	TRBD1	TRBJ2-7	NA	TGCGCCAGCAGCCACCTTTATATGGGACAGGGAGTCCACGAGCAGTACTTC	CASSHLYMGQGVHEQYF
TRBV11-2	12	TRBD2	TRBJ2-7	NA	TGTGCCAGCAGCTTAGGGGAGGGCGAGCAGTACTTC	CASSLGEGEQYF
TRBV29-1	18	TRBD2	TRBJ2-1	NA	TGCAGCGTCCCCGAGACTAGCGGGATTCCCCTCTCCTACAATGAGCAGTTCTTC	CSVPETSGIPLSYNEQFF
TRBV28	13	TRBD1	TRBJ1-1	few	TGTGCCAGCAGCCACAGGGGGAACACTGAAGCTTTCTTT	CASSHRGNTEAFF
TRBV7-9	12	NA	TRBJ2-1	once	TGTTCCAGCAGCTCCCTAGTCAATGAGCAGTTCTTC	CSSSSLVNEQFF
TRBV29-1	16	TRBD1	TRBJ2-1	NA	TGCAGCGTTGGGGGGGGATGGGGACAGGGTTTCAATGAGCAGTTCTTC	CSVGGGWGQGFNEQFF
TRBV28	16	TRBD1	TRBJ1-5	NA	TGTGCCAGCAACTCACCCAGGGGGGCTAGCAATCAGCCCCAGCATTTT	CASNSPRGASNQPQHF
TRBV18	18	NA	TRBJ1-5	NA	TGTGCCAGCTCTCACGGCGGGACGGTCCGTAGGGGCGATCAGCCCCAGCATTTT	CASSHGGTVRRGDQPQHF
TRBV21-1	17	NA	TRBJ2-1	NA	TGTGCCAGCAGCCTAAGGACTAGCGGGAGTAATGTGTGTGAGCAGTTCTTC	CASSLRTSGSNVCEQFF
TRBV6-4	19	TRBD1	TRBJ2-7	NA	TGTGCCAGCAGTGACTCGAAACAGAGACAGGGCGGTAGGGCCTACGAGCAGTACTTC	CASSDSKQRQGGRAYEQYF
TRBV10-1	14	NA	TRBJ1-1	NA	TGCGCCAGCAGTGACCGACCATGGAGCACTGAAGCTTTCTTT	CASSDRPWSTEAFF
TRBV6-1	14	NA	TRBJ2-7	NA	TGTGCCAGCAGCCGACAGAGAACCCCCTACGAGCAGTACTTC	CASSRQRTPYEQYF
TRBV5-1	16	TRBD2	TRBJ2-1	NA	TGCGCCAGCAGAATAGGATGGACTAGCGGGGCCCATGAGCAGTTCTTC	CASRIGWTSGAHEQFF
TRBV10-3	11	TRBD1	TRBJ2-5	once	TGTGCCATCGGGACAGCAGAGACCCAGTACTTC	CAIGTAETQYF
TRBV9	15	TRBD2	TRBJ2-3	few	TGTGCCAGCAGCGTAGCAGTCGAAGCGGGAGGAAAGCAGTATTTT	CASSVAVEAGGKQYF
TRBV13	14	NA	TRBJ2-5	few	TGTGCCAGCAGCTTAGGGTCGGGAAAAGAGACCCAGTACTTC	CASSLGSGKETQYF
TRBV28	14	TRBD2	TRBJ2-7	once	TGTGCCAGCAGACCTAGCGGGAGGGGGGACGAGCAGTACTTC	CASRPSGRGDEQYF
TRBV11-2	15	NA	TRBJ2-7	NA	TGTGCCAGCAGCTGGCGGAGTACCGTTCCCTACGAGCAGTACTTC	CASSWRSTVPYEQYF